This is a list of T cell receptor beta chains from one sample in a study of T cell responses to AZD1222 COVID-19 vaccine. TCRdb's table, derived via immunoSEQ multiplex PCR, lists solely in-frame clones and lacks some. The data hold some 150,000 clones, with 90% to 95% observed a single time. Sequencing was performed on peripheral blood, taken on day 0 of AZD1222 vaccination. All receptors come from an adult in good health. Both conserved end residues are part of each CDR3. Each record gives: CDR3 length, D gene, clone size, J gene, V gene, CDR3 protein, CDR3 DNA. The D gene is left open where the match is weak. Clone size appears in some rows only: once, few, many, or a class for an expanded clone.

cdr3_length: 13; d_call: NA; clone_size: NA; j_call: TRBJ1-1; v_call: TRBV11-2; cdr3_aa: CASSFQANTEAFF; cdr3_nt: TGTGCCAGCAGCTTCCAAGCCAACACTGAAGCTTTCTTT
cdr3_length: 16; d_call: NA; clone_size: once; j_call: TRBJ1-1; v_call: TRBV7-8; cdr3_aa: CASSLGTGSVDTEAFF; cdr3_nt: TGTGCCAGCAGCTTAGGAACAGGGTCGGTGGACACTGAAGCTTTCTTT
cdr3_length: 15; d_call: TRBD2; clone_size: NA; j_call: TRBJ2-1; v_call: TRBV6-5; cdr3_aa: CASSYLTSGRGEQFF; cdr3_nt: TGTGCCAGCAGTTACCTGACTAGCGGTCGTGGGGAGCAGTTCTTC
cdr3_length: 13; d_call: NA; clone_size: NA; j_call: TRBJ2-3; v_call: TRBV18; cdr3_aa: CASSPGSRDTQYF; cdr3_nt: TGTGCCAGCTCACCAGGAAGTCGGGATACGCAGTATTTT
cdr3_length: 22; d_call: TRBD2; clone_size: NA; j_call: TRBJ2-1; v_call: TRBV3-1/TRBV3-2; cdr3_aa: CASSPQYSLAGGTKASYNEQFF; cdr3_nt: TGTGCCAGCAGCCCCCAGTACTCCCTAGCGGGAGGCACAAAGGCCTCCTACAATGAGCAGTTCTTC
cdr3_length: 13; d_call: NA; clone_size: NA; j_call: TRBJ1-2; v_call: TRBV6-5; cdr3_aa: CASRQGVGYGYTF; cdr3_nt: TGTGCCAGCAGGCAAGGGGTTGGCTATGGCTACACCTTC
cdr3_length: 14; d_call: NA; clone_size: once; j_call: TRBJ1-5; v_call: TRBV6-5; cdr3_aa: CASSYRFIDQPQHF; cdr3_nt: TGTGCCAGCAGTTACAGGTTTATCGATCAGCCCCAGCATTTT
cdr3_length: 15; d_call: NA; clone_size: NA; j_call: TRBJ2-3; v_call: TRBV5-4; cdr3_aa: CASSLAGPLFDTQYF; cdr3_nt: TGTGCCAGCAGCTTGGCCGGTCCGCTTTTCGATACGCAGTATTTT
cdr3_length: 15; d_call: TRBD1; clone_size: NA; j_call: TRBJ1-5; v_call: TRBV7-9; cdr3_aa: CASSFAGGPNQPQHF; cdr3_nt: TGTGCCAGCAGCTTCGCAGGGGGCCCAAATCAGCCCCAGCATTTT
cdr3_length: 16; d_call: NA; clone_size: NA; j_call: TRBJ1-3; v_call: TRBV7-9; cdr3_aa: CASSFNDKSSGNTIYF; cdr3_nt: TGTGCCAGCAGCTTCAATGACAAATCCTCTGGAAACACCATATATTTT
cdr3_length: 15; d_call: NA; clone_size: NA; j_call: TRBJ2-5; v_call: TRBV7-3; cdr3_aa: CASSSGQHSQETQYF; cdr3_nt: TGTGCCAGCAGCTCCGGCCAACATTCTCAAGAGACCCAGTACTTC
cdr3_length: 14; d_call: TRBD1; clone_size: NA; j_call: TRBJ1-2; v_call: TRBV12-5; cdr3_aa: CASGFPDRAIGYTF; cdr3_nt: TGTGCTAGTGGTTTCCCTGACAGGGCTATTGGCTACACCTTC
cdr3_length: 16; d_call: TRBD1; clone_size: NA; j_call: TRBJ1-4; v_call: TRBV4-3; cdr3_aa: CASSPWYRGLNEKLFF; cdr3_nt: TGCGCCAGCAGCCCTTGGTACAGGGGGCTGAATGAAAAACTGTTTTTT
cdr3_length: 16; d_call: TRBD2; clone_size: NA; j_call: TRBJ2-7; v_call: TRBV15; cdr3_aa: CATSRSISGTTYEQYF; cdr3_nt: TGTGCCACCAGCAGATCTATTAGCGGGACCACCTACGAGCAGTACTTC
cdr3_length: 18; d_call: NA; clone_size: NA; j_call: TRBJ1-6; v_call: TRBV3-1/TRBV3-2; cdr3_aa: CASSQDHRSSSYNSPLHF; cdr3_nt: TGTGCCAGCAGCCAAGATCATCGCAGCAGCTCCTATAATTCACCCCTCCACTTT
cdr3_length: 15; d_call: NA; clone_size: once; j_call: TRBJ2-7; v_call: TRBV4-1; cdr3_aa: CASSLQGGISYEQYF; cdr3_nt: TGCGCCAGCAGCCTACAGGGGGGGATCTCCTACGAGCAGTACTTC
cdr3_length: 18; d_call: NA; clone_size: NA; j_call: TRBJ2-5; v_call: TRBV4-1; cdr3_aa: CASSQDFLMVGTLYDQYF; cdr3_nt: TGCGCCAGCAGCCAAGATTTTCTCATGGTTGGCACCCTGTATGACCAGTACTTC
cdr3_length: 16; d_call: NA; clone_size: NA; j_call: TRBJ1-3; v_call: TRBV19; cdr3_aa: CASTPLDVASGNTVYF; cdr3_nt: NA
cdr3_length: 15; d_call: TRBD1; clone_size: once; j_call: TRBJ2-1; v_call: TRBV2; cdr3_aa: CASSLGQAHYNEQFF; cdr3_nt: TGTGCCAGCAGCCTCGGACAGGCGCACTACAATGAGCAGTTCTTC
cdr3_length: 15; d_call: NA; clone_size: once; j_call: TRBJ1-4; v_call: TRBV9; cdr3_aa: CASSPSTGRHEKLFF; cdr3_nt: TGTGCCAGCAGCCCCTCGACAGGCCGACATGAAAAACTGTTTTTT
cdr3_length: 15; d_call: TRBD1; clone_size: NA; j_call: TRBJ1-2; v_call: TRBV13; cdr3_aa: CASSTPGQGNYGYTF; cdr3_nt: TGTGCCAGCAGCACTCCGGGACAGGGGAACTATGGCTACACCTTC
cdr3_length: 16; d_call: NA; clone_size: NA; j_call: TRBJ1-2; v_call: TRBV18; cdr3_aa: CASSPRSTGINYGYTF; cdr3_nt: TGTGCCAGCTCACCAAGGTCAACAGGAATAAACTATGGCTACACCTTC
cdr3_length: 14; d_call: TRBD1; clone_size: NA; j_call: TRBJ1-5; v_call: TRBV18; cdr3_aa: CASSQTGGSQPQHF; cdr3_nt: TGTGCCAGCTCACAGACAGGGGGAAGTCAGCCCCAGCATTTT
cdr3_length: 15; d_call: TRBD2; clone_size: NA; j_call: TRBJ2-3; v_call: TRBV15; cdr3_aa: CATSRLAGSWGTQYF; cdr3_nt: TGTGCCACCAGCAGGCTAGCGGGATCGTGGGGTACGCAGTATTTT
cdr3_length: 12; d_call: NA; clone_size: once; j_call: TRBJ1-6; v_call: TRBV6-5; cdr3_aa: CASSYSNSPLHF; cdr3_nt: TGTGCCAGCAGTTACAGTAATTCACCCCTCCACTTT
cdr3_length: 15; d_call: NA; clone_size: NA; j_call: TRBJ1-6; v_call: TRBV7-2; cdr3_aa: CASSLSTAYNSPLHF; cdr3_nt: TGTGCCAGCAGCTTATCCACAGCCTATAATTCACCCCTCCACTTT
cdr3_length: 15; d_call: NA; clone_size: NA; j_call: TRBJ1-1; v_call: TRBV5-4; cdr3_aa: CASSWGTGLNTEAFF; cdr3_nt: TGTGCCAGCAGCTGGGGTACAGGGTTGAACACTGAAGCTTTCTTT
cdr3_length: 15; d_call: NA; clone_size: NA; j_call: TRBJ1-6; v_call: TRBV7-9; cdr3_aa: CASSFAAAYNSPLHF; cdr3_nt: TGTGCCAGCAGCTTCGCTGCCGCTTATAATTCACCCCTCCACTTT
cdr3_length: 15; d_call: NA; clone_size: NA; j_call: TRBJ1-1; v_call: TRBV29-1; cdr3_aa: CSVPQMDTLNTEAFF; cdr3_nt: TGCAGCGTTCCACAGATGGACACCCTGAACACTGAAGCTTTCTTT
cdr3_length: 13; d_call: NA; clone_size: NA; j_call: TRBJ1-1; v_call: TRBV2; cdr3_aa: CASSGDLNTEAFF; cdr3_nt: TGTGCCAGCAGTGGGGACCTTAACACTGAAGCTTTCTTT
cdr3_length: 13; d_call: NA; clone_size: NA; j_call: TRBJ1-1; v_call: TRBV28; cdr3_aa: CASSLGANTEAFF; cdr3_nt: TGTGCCAGCAGTTTAGGGGCGAACACTGAAGCTTTCTTT
cdr3_length: 13; d_call: TRBD1; clone_size: NA; j_call: TRBJ1-1; v_call: TRBV6-5; cdr3_aa: CASRRQGGTEAFF; cdr3_nt: TGTGCCAGCAGGCGACAGGGTGGCACTGAAGCTTTCTTT
cdr3_length: 12; d_call: NA; clone_size: NA; j_call: TRBJ1-5; v_call: TRBV19; cdr3_aa: CASRTKNQPQHF; cdr3_nt: TGTGCCAGTCGGACAAAAAATCAGCCCCAGCATTTT
cdr3_length: 13; d_call: NA; clone_size: once; j_call: TRBJ1-6; v_call: TRBV7-3; cdr3_aa: CASSLEAGIPLHF; cdr3_nt: TGTGCCAGCAGCTTAGAGGCCGGCATTCCCCTCCACTTT
cdr3_length: 15; d_call: TRBD1; clone_size: NA; j_call: TRBJ1-4; v_call: TRBV5-6; cdr3_aa: CASSSRTGEGEKLFF; cdr3_nt: TGTGCCAGCAGCTCCCGGACAGGGGAGGGTGAAAAACTGTTTTTT
cdr3_length: 16; d_call: NA; clone_size: NA; j_call: TRBJ2-5; v_call: TRBV7-2; cdr3_aa: CASSLGPRTDLGTQYF; cdr3_nt: TGTGCCAGCAGCTTAGGGCCCCGGACAGACCTGGGGACCCAGTACTTC
cdr3_length: 15; d_call: TRBD2; clone_size: NA; j_call: TRBJ2-5; v_call: TRBV7-9; cdr3_aa: CASSWAGGFQETQYF; cdr3_nt: TGTGCCAGCAGCTGGGCGGGAGGGTTTCAAGAGACCCAGTACTTC
cdr3_length: 13; d_call: NA; clone_size: once; j_call: TRBJ2-5; v_call: TRBV21-1; cdr3_aa: CASGDRGPETQYF; cdr3_nt: TGTGCCAGCGGGGACAGGGGGCCAGAGACCCAGTACTTC
cdr3_length: 13; d_call: NA; clone_size: NA; j_call: TRBJ1-5; v_call: TRBV10-1; cdr3_aa: CASSRREGKPQHF; cdr3_nt: TGCGCCAGCAGTAGGAGGGAGGGGAAGCCCCAGCATTTT
cdr3_length: 15; d_call: NA; clone_size: NA; j_call: TRBJ1-6; v_call: TRBV7-2; cdr3_aa: CASSLMGGDNSPLHF; cdr3_nt: TGTGCCAGCAGCTTGATGGGGGGAGATAATTCACCCCTCCACTTT
cdr3_length: 13; d_call: NA; clone_size: NA; j_call: TRBJ2-2; v_call: TRBV6-4; cdr3_aa: CASSGADTGELFF; cdr3_nt: TGTGCCAGCAGTGGGGCCGACACCGGGGAGCTGTTTTTT